This T cell receptor (beta chain) was observed in a study of T cell clones after liver transplantation (dated by TCRdb to the late 2010s). A note on the overall study: ITN030ST, the source of the samples, was a randomized trial that attempted immunosuppression withdrawal within 2 years of liver transplantation. After a pre-transplant mixed lymphocyte reaction, TCRbeta sequencing was used to pinpoint donor-reactive T cell clones, which were subsequently tracked in post-transplant blood. Third party-reactive TCRbeta sequences were also identified from pre-transplant MLRs to serve as an antigen-independent comparator for donor-reactive sequences. Three of the eight recipients were HCV-positive; the others were transplanted for non-autoimmune, non-viral indications. No induction therapy was given to the subjects, and standard immunosuppression was administered until randomization at 12-24 months post-transplant. To count as tolerant, a recipient had to stay completely off immunosuppression for at least one year without liver enzymes climbing beyond twice the upper limit of normal. Blood samples were taken pre-transplant, pre-randomization before withdrawal, and post-randomization after full withdrawal or failed withdrawal. The study cohort included 8 liver transplant recipients, of whom 3 were classified as tolerant and 5 as non-tolerant. Beyond this particular receptor, the publication reports: In two subjects, low numbers of available donor cells limited the measurable donor-reactive repertoire. Donor-reactive sequences declined more than third party-reactive ones, suggesting partial antigen-specific deletion unrelated to withdrawal success. The conclusions were considered preliminary, being limited by small, heterogeneous patient numbers and non-standardized post-transplant time points. Without allograft tissue specimens, donor-reactive T cells may have migrated into the graft rather than being deleted. Circulating donor-reactive CD4 TCRbeta sequences fell significantly post-transplant in most of the 8 subjects, irrespective of tolerance or HCV status. After accounting for repertoire turnover, donor-reactive detection was significantly reduced in 7 of 8 subjects for CD4 and 8 of 8 for CD8.

Here V drops 3 bases and J drops 9 bases, and the junction holds 7 bases not matched to any gene. Its CDR3 holds 15 amino acids, cysteine through phenylalanine. The sequence is cut down to CDR3 DNA, 45 bases in frame from base 1. From a lookup of the germline V gene, CDR1 and CDR2 are SGHAT and FQNNGV. Thawed unstimulated PBMCs were stained for CD3, CD4 and CD8 and FACS-sorted into CD3+CD4+ and CD3+CD8+ populations. All 8 studied subjects were randomized to withdrawal of immunosuppression. The Qiagen DNeasy Blood and Tissue Kit was used for genomic DNA isolation. High-throughput TCRbeta CDR3 sequencing of frozen genomic DNA was performed by immunoSEQ, including PCR amplification, mapping, bias correction and internal controls. The published analysis was carried out like this. Productive rearrangements were kept, and unique TCRbeta sequences were defined by CDR3 nucleotide sequence plus V and J gene. Donor-reactive sequences required at least 5-fold expansion in CFSE-low cells versus unstimulated pre-transplant cells and at least 0.01% frequency. To ensure at least 90% detection power, minimum frequency thresholds were set for each subject based on that subject's lowest-template unstimulated sample. Jensen-Shannon divergence between the top 1000 TCRbeta sequences post- versus pre-transplant served as the measure of repertoire turnover. Two-sided Fisher's exact tests were used to test for changes in how often donor-reactive sequences were detected. The table was pulled from immuneACCESS by TCRdb, which kept in-frame rearrangements only. Such tables lose some clones; where checked, under half of the loss comes from unresolved V genes, and the rest has no known cause. V and J calls and clone size are copied from that table; D and trimming were computed from the DNA. Within this sample are 80,000 or so clones, with around four fifths of them counted one time only. In total, the top ten clones hold less than 0.6% of the sample.

To note about this clone: What this receptor recognizes is not known. Per-base qualities were not stored, and no clone one base away is much larger. Other DNA sequences within the sample encode an identical CDR3.

The sequence is built from TRBV11-2 and TRBJ2-1; 11 middle bases align to TRBD2. The clonotype was recovered from a human patient who received a liver transplant. Some T cells present after a transplant may be cells of the graft donor. Sequenced material: CD4+ T cells from blood, taken approximately 3.5 years after liver transplant. The DNA sequence reads TGTGCCAGCAGCTTTACTAGCGGGAGTGCAAGTGAGCAGTTCTTC. Translated, this is CASSFTSGSASEQFF.